This T cell receptor (beta chain) is from a study of T-cell reconstitution after alpha-beta-depleted transplantation in children. Study observations and caveats: T-cell counts and diversity at one year following transplant were attributed mainly to newly produced T cells. Roughly two months post-transplant, alpha-beta T cells reportedly originated from several hundred graft clones that had expanded. In some patients, recipient T cells and intrathymic progenitors surviving conditioning explained high day-60 diversity.

V lost 3 bases and J 6 bases, leaving 7 bases between the germline ends. The CDR3 has 12 residues. Germline CDR1 SEHNR, CDR2 FQNEAQ (reference sequence). This clonotype was found a few times. The antigen remains unidentified. As it was prepared, the TCRbeta library received unique molecular identifiers. TCRdb re-analysed the PCR reads in MiXCR, keeping a single row per CDR3 protein. The table includes some 110,000 distinct CDR3 sequences, about a tenth detected once. The chain recombines TRBV7-9 with TRBJ2-3, with no clear D. The sequences come from PBMCs, collected before TCRalphabeta/CD19-depleted stem cell transplant. The sequence derives from a boy aged 2 to 10 with acute lymphoblastic leukemia, due to receive a stem cell transplant. CDR3 in amino acids: CASSFSLDTQYF. The CDR3, as DNA: TGTGCCAGCAGCTTCTCCCTTGATACGCAGTATTTT.